This T cell receptor beta chain was documented in a study of CD8+CD57+ T cells in acquired aplastic anemia. Study-wide context: DNA recovered from sorted CD4+ and CD8+ cells had a mean of approximately 3.2 ug.

The CDR3 sequence is 15 residues long. Trimming pared 2 bases from V and 0 bases from J, leaving 5 bases between. Germline CDR1 reads LNHDA; CDR2 reads SQIVND (reference sequence). Patients chosen for sequencing had shown CD8+CD57+ cell expansion by flow cytometry. All patients had severe acquired aplastic anemia. Each patient gave a blood sample that was collected before any therapy had been received. Study results and caveats: Around 27 sequences, all CD8+ CDR3, were shared between patients and controls.

It was genomic DNA that served as the template for profiling TCR beta VDJ and CDR3. Using its own MiXCR run on the reads, TCRdb lists one record per CDR3 protein. The sample has 130,000 or so distinct CDR3 sequences, 30% to 45% seen once. As to this clonotype: The antigen remains unidentified.

The sample comprised sorted CD4+, CD8+, or CD8+CD57+ T cells (not recorded which) from PBMCs. The chain is built from TRBV19 and TRBJ1-6; D uncertain. The TCR was taken from a human donor with aplastic anemia. Here the CDR3 reads CASSIKSSYNSPLHF. The CDR3 nucleotides are TGTGCCAGTAGTATAAAGAGCTCCTATAATTCACCCCTCCACTTT.